This T cell receptor (beta chain) was recovered during a study of brain metastases from non-small cell lung cancer. Regarding this clone: As yet, its antigen is unknown.

CDR3 length: 12 residues. V was shortened by 8 bases and J by 7 bases, with 11 bases between the two germline ends. Germline loops: CDR1 MDHEN, CDR2 SYDVKM. Whole-study findings and limits: Brain metastases had lower T-cell infiltration than primary tumors. TCR repertoires overlapped largely between brain metastases and matched primaries. Compared with their matched primary tumors, roughly two thirds of brain metastases showed expanded T-cell clones.

Libraries were prepared by immunoSEQ multiplex PCR; TCRdb keeps only in-frame clonotypes and omits some of them. The sample shows thousands of clones, roughly 90% of them seen only once. The rearrangement links TRBV28 to TRBJ1-4; tentatively, D is TRBD1 (6 bases). Sequenced: primary lung tumor tissue. The receptor's source is a donor older than 35 with non-small cell lung cancer. The CDR3 here is CASSYRVEKLFF. CDR3 DNA sequence: TGTGCCAGCTCATACAGGGTTGAAAAACTGTTTTTT.